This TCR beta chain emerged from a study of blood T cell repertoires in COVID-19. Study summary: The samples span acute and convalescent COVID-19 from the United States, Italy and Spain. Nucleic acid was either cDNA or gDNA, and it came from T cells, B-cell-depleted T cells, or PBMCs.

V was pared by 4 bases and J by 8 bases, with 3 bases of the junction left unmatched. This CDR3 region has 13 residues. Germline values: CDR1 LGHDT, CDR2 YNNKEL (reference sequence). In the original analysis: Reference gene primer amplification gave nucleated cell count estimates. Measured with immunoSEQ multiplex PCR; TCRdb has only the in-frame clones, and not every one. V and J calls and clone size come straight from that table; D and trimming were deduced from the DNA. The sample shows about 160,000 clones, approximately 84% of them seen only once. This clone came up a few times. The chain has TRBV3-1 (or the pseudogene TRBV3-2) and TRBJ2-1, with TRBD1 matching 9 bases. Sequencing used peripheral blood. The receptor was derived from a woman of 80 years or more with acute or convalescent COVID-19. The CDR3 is CASSPGQGYEQFF. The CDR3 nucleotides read TGTGCCAGCAGCCCGGGACAGGGCTATGAGCAGTTCTTC.